The clone carrying this T cell receptor beta chain was counted only a few times. Its antigen is not known. TCRdb passed the 5' RACE reads through MiXCR, listing each CDR3 protein once. Of 470,000 or so distinct CDR3 sequences in the sample, about 24% are singletons; the top ten hold 2.9%. This sample was included in a study of identical twins. Germline assignment: CDR1 MNHEY and CDR2 SVGAGI. The CDR3 has 15 residues. Trimming removed 2 bases from V and 5 bases from J, with 12 bases in between. General study points: In monozygotic twins, models underestimated the sharing of out-of-frame TCR alpha.

The same data also contributed to another study, on T cells expressing NK-cell markers. That report notes: Of the CD8+ T cells in about 6 donors, about 1.0-7.0% belonged to dominant NKG2C+ clonotypes.

The sample was CD4+ T cells sorted from blood. The chain joins TRBV6-5 to TRBJ2-2, with D possibly being TRBD2 (5 bases). This receptor was obtained from a woman aged 18-29 years in good health. The chain's CDR3 is CASSYRESGTGELFF. The CDR3 nucleotides are TGTGCCAGCAGTTACAGGGAGTCGGGGACCGGGGAGCTGTTTTTT.